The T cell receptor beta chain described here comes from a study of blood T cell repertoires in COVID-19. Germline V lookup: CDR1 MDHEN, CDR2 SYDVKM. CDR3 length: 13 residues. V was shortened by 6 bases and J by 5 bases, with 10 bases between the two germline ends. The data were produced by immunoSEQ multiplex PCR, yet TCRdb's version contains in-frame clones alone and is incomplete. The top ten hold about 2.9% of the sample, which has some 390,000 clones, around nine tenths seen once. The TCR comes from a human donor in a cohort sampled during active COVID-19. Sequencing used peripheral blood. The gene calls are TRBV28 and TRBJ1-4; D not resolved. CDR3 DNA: TGTGCCAGCAGCTGGAACAGAAATGAAAAACTGTTTTTT. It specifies CASSWNRNEKLFF.